This T cell receptor beta chain was sequenced for a study of blood T cell repertoires in COVID-19. The overall study: Collection of acute and convalescent COVID-19 samples took place in the United States, Italy and Spain. In each case, the material was cDNA or gDNA derived from T cells, B-cell-depleted T cells, or PBMCs.

V gave up 0 bases and J gave up 10 bases; unmatched junction bases: 7. Germline lookup yields CDR1 SQVTM and CDR2 ANQGSEA. This CDR3 is 13 amino acids long. In the source study's methods: It was from reference gene primer amplification that nucleated cell counts were estimated. This table comes from immunoSEQ multiplex PCR, and its TCRdb copy is limited to in-frame clones, with some not included. From that table come the V and J calls and clone size; the DNA was used to work out D and trimming. The sample lists more than 200,000 clones, under 90% seen once, with 4% to 4.5% in the top ten. The TCR was taken from a man aged 60 to 75 with acute or convalescent COVID-19. V usage is TRBV29-1 and J usage is TRBJ2-7; 9 nucleotides align to TRBD1. Input material: peripheral blood. This chain's CDR3 is CSVEEVQGAGQYF. In nucleotides, the CDR3 is TGCAGCGTTGAAGAAGTACAGGGGGCGGGACAGTACTTC.